This TCR beta chain comes out of a study of T cell repertoires in cytomegalovirus infection. On the study more broadly: Matching HLA type and CMV infection were both indicated by public TCR beta signatures. Findings and caveats of the study: In two of eight donors, the top clonotype was HLA-C-restricted CMV-specific.

As to this clonotype: The antigen is not known.

The CDR3 is 19 residues long. Per the germline V gene, CDR1 is GTSNPN and CDR2 is SVGIG (reference sequence). Germline trimming cut 1 base from V and 3 bases from J; bases unmatched to any gene: 14. TCRdb re-derived calls from the reads in MiXCR, one entry per CDR3 protein. The sample lists 300,000 to 450,000 distinct CDR3 sequences, 15% to 20% occurring once. This receptor was obtained from a human donor in good health (CMV status not recorded). Some clones in this sample may be carry-over from other donors' samples. V usage is TRBV30 and J usage is TRBJ1-5, with 11 bases aligning to TRBD1. The sequenced sample consisted of PBMCs. CDR3 region: CAWSAPRGTGGRDNQPQHF. CDR3 bases: TGTGCCTGGAGTGCCCCAAGAGGGACAGGGGGACGAGACAATCAGCCCCAGCATTTT.